The clone carrying this T cell receptor beta chain came up a few times. Its antigen is undetermined. The source material, RNA transcripts, was used to amplify TCR beta CDR3 regions. A set of HTBI primers served as the primers for a first-round RT-PCR of the TCR CDR3. TCRdb ran MiXCR on the multiplex PCR reads and lists one entry per CDR3 protein. The sample shows about 420,000 distinct CDR3 sequences, around 13% of them seen only once. The data originate from a study of T cells in Graves' hyperthyroidism and ophthalmopathy. Findings and caveats of the study: A 13 V-J signature model discriminated ophthalmopathy versus stable hyperthyroidism.

V was shortened by 5 bases and J by 4 bases, with 14 bases between the two germline ends. The CDR3 covers 13 residues. Germline-derived CDR1 and CDR2 are GTSNPN and SVGIG (reference sequence). Subjects aged 18 to 65 presented with newly diagnosed hyperthyroidism of less than 2 months' duration. Using less than 12 ml of fresh peripheral blood, PBMCs were prepared. The TCR comes from a woman between 18 and 30 years old with Graves' hyperthyroidism. The rearrangement joins TRBV30 to TRBJ1-2, with D perhaps matching TRBD1 (5 bases). Specimen: blood. The CDR3: CAWSNTGTYGYTF. The CDR3 DNA reads TGTGCCTGGTCCAATACCGGGACCTATGGCTACACCTTC.